This TCR beta chain originates from a study of T cells after yellow fever vaccination. V lost 0 bases to trimming and J lost 3 bases, with 13 bases between them. The germline gives CDR1 LGHNA, CDR2 YSLEER. The CDR3 is made up of 16 amino acids. TCRdb independently ran MiXCR on the 5' RACE reads; one entry per CDR3 protein. The profile shows approximately 120,000 distinct CDR3 sequences, roughly 15% of them singletons. The rearrangement uses TRBV4-3 and TRBJ2-3; TRBD2 is a possible D gene (5 bases). The sample in question was CD8+ T cells sorted from PBMCs, obtained 5 days after the yellow fever booster vaccination. The sequence derives from a man younger than 35 who received the YFV17D yellow fever vaccine. CDR3 in amino acids: CASSQDLPSPTDTQYF. CDR3 in DNA: TGCGCCAGCAGCCAAGATCTCCCTAGCCCTACAGATACGCAGTATTTT.